This T cell receptor beta chain was retrieved from a study of T cells in narcolepsy. About this clone itself: What it binds is unknown.

Overall study results and limits: Healthy controls reportedly lacked the autoreactive clonotypes serially found in patients' blood. HCRT-specific and TRIB2-specific autoreactive clonotypes appeared among same-patient CSF and blood CD4+ clonotypes.

Clones were sequenced by immunoSEQ multiplex PCR, and TCRdb holds only the in-frame ones, with some missing. The sample has tens of thousands of clones, about nine tenths seen once. CDR1 and CDR2 from the germline V gene are SGHKS and YYEKEE (reference sequence). This CDR3 contains 14 residues. The V segment lost 0 bases and the J segment 2 bases; nucleotides outside the gene matches: 2. The sequence derives from a human donor with narcolepsy. Input material: CD45RA- memory CD4+ T cells from PBMCs. The chain employs TRBV5-5 and TRBJ2-7; 7 bases fit TRBD1. The CDR3 DNA reads as TGTGCCAGCAGCTTGGGGGACAGACCCTACGAGCAGTACTTC. It codes for CASSLGDRPYEQYF.